The rows below give T cell receptor beta chains drawn from one sample of a study of post-analysis software for immune sequencing data. TCRdb ran MiXCR on the PCR reads and lists one entry per CDR3 protein. The sample lists 750,000 to 950,000 distinct CDR3 sequences, about 50% occurring once. Sequenced input: blood. These receptors came from a girl aged 5 to 17 with multiple sclerosis. CDR3s include the opening cysteine and the closing phenylalanine or tryptophan. The order of the fields is V gene, J gene, clone size, D gene, CDR3 DNA, CDR3 protein. D genes are given only for firm matches. Not every row has a clone size; where given, it reads once, few, many or a size class.

v_call: TRBV14; j_call: TRBJ2-5; clone_size: few; d_call: NA; cdr3_nt: TGTGCCAGCAGCCCAAGTCAGCCGATAGGCCAAGAGACCCAGTACTTC; cdr3_aa: CASSPSQPIGQETQYF
v_call: TRBV27; j_call: TRBJ2-7; clone_size: few; d_call: NA; cdr3_nt: TGTGCCAGCAGGTCGGGCCCCGAGCAGTACTTC; cdr3_aa: CASRSGPEQYF
v_call: TRBV7-6; j_call: TRBJ2-2; clone_size: NA; d_call: NA; cdr3_nt: TGTGCCAGCAGCTTAAATTTTCAGTTAACCGGGGAGCTGTTTTTT; cdr3_aa: CASSLNFQLTGELFF
v_call: TRBV28; j_call: TRBJ2-3; clone_size: NA; d_call: NA; cdr3_nt: NA; cdr3_aa: CASSSSGLRTDTQYF
v_call: TRBV5-1; j_call: TRBJ2-7; clone_size: NA; d_call: TRBD2; cdr3_nt: TGCGCCAGCAGCTTGGGGCTACTAGCGGGGGGATACGAGCAGTACTTC; cdr3_aa: CASSLGLLAGGYEQYF
v_call: TRBV29-1; j_call: TRBJ2-5; clone_size: few; d_call: TRBD1; cdr3_nt: TGCAGCGTAGCGCCTGGACAGGGCCAGACCCAGTACTTC; cdr3_aa: CSVAPGQGQTQYF
v_call: TRBV27; j_call: TRBJ2-3; clone_size: NA; d_call: NA; cdr3_nt: TGTGCCAGCAGACAAGACTTTAGCACAGATACGCAGTATTTT; cdr3_aa: CASRQDFSTDTQYF
v_call: TRBV29-1; j_call: TRBJ2-7; clone_size: few; d_call: NA; cdr3_nt: TGCAGCGTTGGACCGGCCACCTACGAGCAGTACTTC; cdr3_aa: CSVGPATYEQYF
v_call: TRBV20-1; j_call: TRBJ2-4; clone_size: NA; d_call: NA; cdr3_nt: TGCAGTGCTTGGACAGTGGGGAACATTCAGTACTTC; cdr3_aa: CSAWTVGNIQYF
v_call: TRBV5-1; j_call: TRBJ2-5; clone_size: NA; d_call: TRBD2; cdr3_nt: TGCGCCAGCAGCTGGTATAGCGGGGGCGACCAAGAGACCCAGTACTTC; cdr3_aa: CASSWYSGGDQETQYF
v_call: TRBV7-3; j_call: TRBJ2-1; clone_size: many; d_call: NA; cdr3_nt: TGTGCCAGCAGCTTAACGGGGGACTACAATGAGCAGTTCTTC; cdr3_aa: CASSLTGDYNEQFF
v_call: TRBV29-1; j_call: TRBJ2-5; clone_size: NA; d_call: NA; cdr3_nt: TGCAGCGCAGGTCCGGGACTTCTGAAAGAGACCCAGTACTTC; cdr3_aa: CSAGPGLLKETQYF
v_call: TRBV28; j_call: TRBJ2-5; clone_size: NA; d_call: NA; cdr3_nt: TGTGCCAGCGGTTTCGACAGCCAACAAGAGACCCAGTACTTC; cdr3_aa: CASGFDSQQETQYF
v_call: TRBV29-1; j_call: TRBJ1-1; clone_size: NA; d_call: NA; cdr3_nt: TGCAGCGTTGCTCCGCTGTACACTGAAGCTTTCTTT; cdr3_aa: CSVAPLYTEAFF
v_call: TRBV5-1; j_call: TRBJ1-1; clone_size: NA; d_call: NA; cdr3_nt: TGCGCCAGCAGCTTGGTTCTCGCCATGAACACTGAAGCTTTCTTT; cdr3_aa: CASSLVLAMNTEAFF
v_call: TRBV29-1; j_call: TRBJ1-2; clone_size: once; d_call: NA; cdr3_nt: TGCAGCGTTGTTGGGGAAGGTGGCTACACCTTC; cdr3_aa: CSVVGEGGYTF
v_call: TRBV5-1; j_call: TRBJ2-1; clone_size: NA; d_call: NA; cdr3_nt: TGCGCCAGCAGTTCGGACAGCTTCAATGAGCAGTTCTTC; cdr3_aa: CASSSDSFNEQFF
v_call: TRBV3-1; j_call: TRBJ2-5; clone_size: NA; d_call: TRBD2; cdr3_nt: TGTGCCAGCAGCCAGGCGACTAGCGCCCAAGAGACCCAGTACTTC; cdr3_aa: CASSQATSAQETQYF
v_call: TRBV7-2; j_call: TRBJ2-5; clone_size: once; d_call: NA; cdr3_nt: TGTGCCAGCAGCTTAGTTTTCAAGGAGACCCAGTACTTC; cdr3_aa: CASSLVFKETQYF
v_call: TRBV20-1; j_call: TRBJ2-3; clone_size: NA; d_call: NA; cdr3_nt: TGCAGTGCTAGGGAGCATACGCAGTATTTT; cdr3_aa: CSAREHTQYF
v_call: TRBV20-1; j_call: TRBJ2-2; clone_size: few; d_call: NA; cdr3_nt: TGCAGTGCCACTCCGGAGGGCGCGGGCACCGGGGAGCTGTTTTTT; cdr3_aa: CSATPEGAGTGELFF
v_call: TRBV20-1; j_call: TRBJ2-2; clone_size: NA; d_call: NA; cdr3_nt: TGCAGTGCTAGCCGAGGGGGGGACAGAGTACTGAACACCGGGGAGCTGTTTTTT; cdr3_aa: CSASRGGDRVLNTGELFF
v_call: TRBV5-1; j_call: TRBJ2-7; clone_size: NA; d_call: TRBD1; cdr3_nt: TGCGCCAGCAGCTCATCCGGGACAGGGGTTGAAGAGCAGTACTTC; cdr3_aa: CASSSSGTGVEEQYF
v_call: TRBV5-1; j_call: TRBJ2-7; clone_size: few; d_call: NA; cdr3_nt: TGCGCCAGCAGCTTGGTCAGGGACTCCTACGAGCAGTACTTC; cdr3_aa: CASSLVRDSYEQYF
v_call: TRBV25-1; j_call: TRBJ2-4; clone_size: few; d_call: NA; cdr3_nt: TGTGCCAGCAGTGATAAGCTAGCCAAAAACATTCAGTACTTC; cdr3_aa: CASSDKLAKNIQYF
v_call: TRBV20-1; j_call: TRBJ2-3; clone_size: NA; d_call: NA; cdr3_nt: TGCAGTGCTAGACGACAGGGGGACGGGAGGGCAGATACGCAGTATTTT; cdr3_aa: CSARRQGDGRADTQYF
v_call: TRBV7-2; j_call: TRBJ2-3; clone_size: few; d_call: NA; cdr3_nt: TGTGCCAGCAGCTTAGCCGGGACTCAATCCACAGATACGCAGTATTTT; cdr3_aa: CASSLAGTQSTDTQYF
v_call: TRBV5-1; j_call: TRBJ2-3; clone_size: NA; d_call: NA; cdr3_nt: TGCGCCAGCAGCTTGGCGGCTACCCACACAGATACGCAGTATTTT; cdr3_aa: CASSLAATHTDTQYF
v_call: TRBV15; j_call: TRBJ2-5; clone_size: NA; d_call: NA; cdr3_nt: TGTGCCACCAGCAGAGTGGACACAGCCTTGGAGACCCGGTACTTC; cdr3_aa: CATSRVDTALETRYF
v_call: TRBV12-3/TRBV12-4; j_call: TRBJ2-7; clone_size: NA; d_call: NA; cdr3_nt: TGTGCCAGCAGCCACACGGACGTCTACGAGCAGTACTTC; cdr3_aa: CASSHTDVYEQYF
v_call: TRBV7-9; j_call: TRBJ2-7; clone_size: NA; d_call: NA; cdr3_nt: TGTGCCAGCAGCGCCTACAGGGACGGCTCCTACGAGCAGTACTTC; cdr3_aa: CASSAYRDGSYEQYF
v_call: TRBV7-9; j_call: TRBJ1-2; clone_size: NA; d_call: NA; cdr3_nt: TGTGCCAGCAGCTTAGTCGGGGTGCCAATCTTGGGAGGCTACACCTTC; cdr3_aa: CASSLVGVPILGGYTF
v_call: TRBV7-8; j_call: TRBJ2-5; clone_size: once; d_call: NA; cdr3_nt: TGTGCCAGCAGCTTAACCGGGAACCCCCCGGGGACCCAGTACTTC; cdr3_aa: CASSLTGNPPGTQYF
v_call: TRBV12-3/TRBV12-4; j_call: TRBJ1-6; clone_size: few; d_call: NA; cdr3_nt: TGTGCCAGCAGTTTAACGGGACCTGGATCACCCCTCCACTTT; cdr3_aa: CASSLTGPGSPLHF
v_call: TRBV9; j_call: TRBJ1-2; clone_size: NA; d_call: NA; cdr3_nt: TGTGCCAGCAGTGATCGACTCCTCCGGCCATCTGAAAGGTTGGGAGGGAGGGACGGCTACACCTTC; cdr3_aa: CASSDRLLRPSERLGGRDGYTF
v_call: TRBV6-1; j_call: TRBJ2-3; clone_size: NA; d_call: NA; cdr3_nt: TGTGCCAGCAGTGAGCCGGGGAGTGGTACAGATACGCAGTATTTT; cdr3_aa: CASSEPGSGTDTQYF
v_call: TRBV5-1; j_call: TRBJ2-7; clone_size: few; d_call: NA; cdr3_nt: TGCGCCAGCAGCGGGGGGGCCCTAGCGATAAACTCCTACGAGCAGTACTTC; cdr3_aa: CASSGGALAINSYEQYF
v_call: TRBV9; j_call: TRBJ1-6; clone_size: few; d_call: NA; cdr3_nt: TGTGCCAGCAGCCGGGGGGATTCACCCCTCCACTTT; cdr3_aa: CASSRGDSPLHF